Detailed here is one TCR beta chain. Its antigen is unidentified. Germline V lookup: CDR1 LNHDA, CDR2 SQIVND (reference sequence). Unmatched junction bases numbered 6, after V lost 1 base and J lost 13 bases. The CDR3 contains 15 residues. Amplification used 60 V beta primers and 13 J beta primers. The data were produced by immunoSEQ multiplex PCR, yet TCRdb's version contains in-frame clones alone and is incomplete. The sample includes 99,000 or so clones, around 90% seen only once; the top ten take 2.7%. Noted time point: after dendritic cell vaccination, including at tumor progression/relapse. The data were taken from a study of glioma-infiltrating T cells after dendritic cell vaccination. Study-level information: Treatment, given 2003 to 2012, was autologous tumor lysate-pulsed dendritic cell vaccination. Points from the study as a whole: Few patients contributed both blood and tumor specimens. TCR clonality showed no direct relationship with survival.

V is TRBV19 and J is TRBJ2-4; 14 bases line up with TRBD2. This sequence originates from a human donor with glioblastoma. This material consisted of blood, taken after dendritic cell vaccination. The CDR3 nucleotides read TGTGCCAGTAGTATAGTGGGGACTAGCGGGAGCGACCAGTACTTC. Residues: CASSIVGTSGSDQYF.